This T cell receptor beta chain is from a study of response to subunit inactivated influenza vaccine. Whole-study findings and limits: Each seasonal influenza vaccination, the authors suggested, recruits few new T cells.

Via MiXCR, TCRdb re-called the RT-PCR reads, giving one row per CDR3 protein. Seen here are approximately 500,000 distinct CDR3 sequences, 13% to 15% observed once, and the top ten hold more than 9.5%. This clonotype was observed at least ten times. Its matching antigen is unknown. The V gene lost 2 bases and the J gene lost 5 bases, with 9 bases spanning the gap. This CDR3 is built from 14 residues. The sample here was PBMCs from blood, taken roughly 12 days after vaccination. The sequence was collected from a man in his fifties or sixties who received an inactivated influenza vaccine. This rearrangement joins TRBV12-3 or TRBV12-4 to TRBJ1-4; tentatively, D is TRBD1 (5 bases). CDR3 nucleotides: TGTGCCAGCAGTTTACATGGGGCGAATGAAAAACTGTTTTTT. Its protein product is CASSLHGANEKLFF.